The clone carrying this T cell receptor (beta chain) was seen at least ten times. The antigen remains unidentified. This sample was taken from a study of human T cells and chemical hapten exposure. Notes on the study in general: High-frequency TCRs, those above 1 in 1000, stayed the same after DPC sensitization.

Sample time point: patch test 3, about 24 weeks after DPC sensitization. The treatment: therapeutic diphenylcyclopropenone sensitization with weekly scalp DPC. Venepuncture was done earlier than the placement of each patch test. Sample donors consisted of patients with alopecia, aged 18 to 70 years, who were suitable for DPC. TCRdb called the RACE reads again in MiXCR, with one record for every CDR3 protein. The sample includes more than 70,000 distinct CDR3 sequences, 9.5% to 13% of them seen just once. V was cut by 5 bases and J by 4 bases, with 12 bases left in between. This CDR3 contains 13 residues. CDR1 is MNHEY, CDR2 SVGEGT, per germline.

The TCR was taken from a young woman with alopecia areata. Some clones in this sample may be carry-over from other donors' samples. Sample: whole blood, taken in connection with sensitization to the hapten diphenylcyclopropenone (DPC). The chain couples TRBV6-2 or TRBV6-3 to TRBJ2-7, with D perhaps matching TRBD2 (6 bases). CDR3 sequence (DNA): TGTGCCAGCAGTCCCGGGACTTTTTACGAGCAGTACTTC. Its protein is CASSPGTFYEQYF.